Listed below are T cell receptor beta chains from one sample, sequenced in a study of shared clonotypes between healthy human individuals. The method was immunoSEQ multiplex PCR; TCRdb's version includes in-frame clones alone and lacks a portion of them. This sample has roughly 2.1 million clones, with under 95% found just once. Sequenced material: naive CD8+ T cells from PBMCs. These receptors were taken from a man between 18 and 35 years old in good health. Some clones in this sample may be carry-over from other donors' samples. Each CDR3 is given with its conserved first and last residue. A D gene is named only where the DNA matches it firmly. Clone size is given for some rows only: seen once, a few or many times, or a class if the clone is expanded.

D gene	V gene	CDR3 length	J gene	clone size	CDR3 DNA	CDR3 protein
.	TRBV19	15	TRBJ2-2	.	TGTGCCAGTACCCCGTGGATCTTGAACACCGGGGAGCTGTTTTTT	CASTPWILNTGELFF
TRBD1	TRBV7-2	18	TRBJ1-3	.	TGTGCCAGCAGCCTAGTATTCAGGACAGGGTTGGGTGGAAACACCATATATTTT	CASSLVFRTGLGGNTIYF
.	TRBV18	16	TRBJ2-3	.	TGTGCCAGCTCACCGTGGCAGGGGGAGGGCACAGATACGCAGTATTTT	CASSPWQGEGTDTQYF
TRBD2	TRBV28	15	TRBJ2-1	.	TGTGCCAGCACCAGGGCGGGAGAGCGATACAATGAGCAGTTCTTC	CASTRAGERYNEQFF
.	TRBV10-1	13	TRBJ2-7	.	TGCGCCAGCAGTCCGACTGGGCCCTACGAGCAGTACTTC	CASSPTGPYEQYF
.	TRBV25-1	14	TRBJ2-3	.	TGTGCCAGCAGTGATAGGGAAGGCACAGATACGCAGTATTTT	CASSDREGTDTQYF
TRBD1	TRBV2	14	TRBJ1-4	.	TGTGCCTTCCTCGGACAGGGGCATAATGAAAAACTGTTTTTT	CAFLGQGHNEKLFF
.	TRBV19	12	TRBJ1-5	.	TGTGCCAGTAGTATAGGGACCCAGCCCCAGCATTTT	CASSIGTQPQHF
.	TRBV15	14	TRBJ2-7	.	TGTGCCACCAGCACCGAGGACAGCTCCTACGAGCAGTACTTC	CATSTEDSSYEQYF
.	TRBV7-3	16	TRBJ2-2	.	TGTGCCAGCAGCCCTCACCTACAGGGATACACCGGGGAGCTGTTTTTT	CASSPHLQGYTGELFF
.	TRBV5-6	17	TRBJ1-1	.	TGTGCCAGCAGCTTGGGTTTAGGGGTACCGGTGGGCACTGAAGCTTTCTTT	CASSLGLGVPVGTEAFF
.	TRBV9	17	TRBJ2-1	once	TGTGCCAGCAGCGTAGTCCCCGGGGTCGGTCCCTACAATGAGCAGTTCTTC	CASSVVPGVGPYNEQFF
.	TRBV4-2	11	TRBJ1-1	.	TGTGCCTCCGTATTGGGGAGTGAAGCTTTCTTT	CASVLGSEAFF
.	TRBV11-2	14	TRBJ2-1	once	TGTGCCAGCAGCTTTGGAACCCAAGCCCCCGAGCAGTTCTTC	CASSFGTQAPEQFF
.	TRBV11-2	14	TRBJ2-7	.	TGTGCCAGCAGCTTAGTAGAGAACCCCTCCGAGCAGTACTTC	CASSLVENPSEQYF
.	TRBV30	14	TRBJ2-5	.	TGTGCCTGGAGCCCCGGGGTCGGGAAAGAGACCCAGTACTTC	CAWSPGVGKETQYF
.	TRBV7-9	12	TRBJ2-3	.	TGTGCCAGCAGTCAGGGTATAGATACGCAGTATTTT	CASSQGIDTQYF
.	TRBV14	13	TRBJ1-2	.	TGTGCCAGCAGCCAAAGTCGGGGAGTGGGCTACACCTTC	CASSQSRGVGYTF
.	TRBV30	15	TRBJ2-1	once	TGTGCCTGGAGTGTTGGTCCTTCTCGGGGCAATGAGCAGTTCTTC	CAWSVGPSRGNEQFF
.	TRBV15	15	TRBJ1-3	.	TGTGCCACCAGCAGAGATTCAGGGCCCGGAAACACCATATATTTT	CATSRDSGPGNTIYF
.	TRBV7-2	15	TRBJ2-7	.	TGTGCCAGCACCTTCCTTGGGGGATCTCTGAACGAGCAGTACTTC	CASTFLGGSLNEQYF
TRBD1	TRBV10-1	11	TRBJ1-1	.	TGCGCCAGCAGTGGGACAGGTGAAGCTTTCTTT	CASSGTGEAFF
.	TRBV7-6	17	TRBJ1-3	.	TGTGCCAGCAGCCCCACCAGCGACAGGCCTACTGGAAACACCATATATTTT	CASSPTSDRPTGNTIYF
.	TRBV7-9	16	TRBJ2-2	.	TGTGCCAGCAGCTTAGGAGGGTATGACGTGACCGGGGAGCTGTTTTTT	CASSLGGYDVTGELFF
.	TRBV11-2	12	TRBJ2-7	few	TGTGCCAGCAGCTTAGTGCCAGACGAGCAGTACTTC	CASSLVPDEQYF
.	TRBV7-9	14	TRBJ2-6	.	TGTGCCAGCAGCTTACCTTACGGGGCCAACGTCCTGACTTTC	CASSLPYGANVLTF
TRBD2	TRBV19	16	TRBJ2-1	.	TGTGCCAGTATCGGACTAGCGGGGAACGCCTACAATGAGCAGTTCTTC	CASIGLAGNAYNEQFF
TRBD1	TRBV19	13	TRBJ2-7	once	TGTGCCAGTCAAGACAGGGGGTCCTACGAGCAGTACTTC	CASQDRGSYEQYF
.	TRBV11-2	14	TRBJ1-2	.	TGTGCCAGCAGCCCACGCGGGCGGGTCTATGGCTACACCTTC	CASSPRGRVYGYTF
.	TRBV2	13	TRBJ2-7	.	TGTGCCAGCAGTGCGGGACTCGCCTACGAGCAGTACTTC	CASSAGLAYEQYF
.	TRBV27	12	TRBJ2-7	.	TGTGCCAGCGGGACTGCCTGGGGAGAGCAGTACTTC	CASGTAWGEQYF
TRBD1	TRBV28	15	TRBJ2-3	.	TGTGCCAGCAGCCTCAGGGACAGGGGAACAGATACGCAGTATTTT	CASSLRDRGTDTQYF
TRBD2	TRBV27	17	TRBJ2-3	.	TGTGCCAGCAGTTTATCGAGACTAGCGGGGTTCACAGATACGCAGTATTTT	CASSLSRLAGFTDTQYF
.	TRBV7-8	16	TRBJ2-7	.	TGTGCCAGCAGCTCAAGAGGGGGACGGAGCTCCTACGAGCAGTACTTC	CASSSRGGRSSYEQYF
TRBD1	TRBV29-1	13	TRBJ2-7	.	TGCAGCGTTGATGGGGACAGATCCTACGAGCAGTACTTC	CSVDGDRSYEQYF
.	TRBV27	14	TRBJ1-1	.	TGTGCCAGCAGTGAAGACGTACAGGGCACTGAAGCTTTCTTT	CASSEDVQGTEAFF
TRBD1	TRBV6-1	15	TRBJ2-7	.	TGTGCCAGCAGTGAAGAGTACAGGGGGGCCTACGAGCAGTACTTC	CASSEEYRGAYEQYF
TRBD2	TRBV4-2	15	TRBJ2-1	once	TGTGCCAGCAGCCAAGTTAGCGGGGACTACAATGAGCAGTTCTTC	CASSQVSGDYNEQFF
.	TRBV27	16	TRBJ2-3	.	TGTGCCAGCAGTTTACTAGCGCCCGTTAGTACAGATACGCAGTATTTT	CASSLLAPVSTDTQYF
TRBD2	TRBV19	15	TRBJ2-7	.	TGTGCCAGTAGTCCGGGACTAGCGGGAGAATACGAGCAGTACTTC	CASSPGLAGEYEQYF
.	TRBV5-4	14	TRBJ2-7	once	TGTGCCAGCAACCTAGCCCCCAACGACGGGGAGCAGTACTTC	CASNLAPNDGEQYF
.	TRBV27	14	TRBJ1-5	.	TGTGCATCTGGCAGGGTAGGGAGCAATCAGCCCCAGCATTTT	CASGRVGSNQPQHF
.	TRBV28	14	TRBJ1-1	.	TGTGCCAGCAGGCCACAGCGGGCGCTCACTGAAGCTTTCTTT	CASRPQRALTEAFF